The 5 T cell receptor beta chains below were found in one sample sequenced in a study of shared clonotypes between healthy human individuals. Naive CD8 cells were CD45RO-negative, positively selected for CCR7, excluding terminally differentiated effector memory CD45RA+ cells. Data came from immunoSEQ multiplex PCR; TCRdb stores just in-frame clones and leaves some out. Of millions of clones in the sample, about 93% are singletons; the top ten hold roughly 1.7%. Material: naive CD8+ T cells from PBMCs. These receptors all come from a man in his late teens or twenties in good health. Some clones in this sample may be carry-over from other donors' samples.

Here the CDR3 DNA reads TGTGCCAGCAGTTCTCCAGGGGACGTCGGATTTAATATCTATGGCTACACCTTC. This encodes CASSSPGDVGFNIYGYTF. V is TRBV27 and J is TRBJ1-2, with D possibly being TRBD1 (6 bases). CDR1 MNHEY and CDR2 SMNVEV come from the germline V gene (reference sequence). CDR3 length equals 18 residues. V shed 4 bases and J shed 4 bases, with 25 bases lying between them.

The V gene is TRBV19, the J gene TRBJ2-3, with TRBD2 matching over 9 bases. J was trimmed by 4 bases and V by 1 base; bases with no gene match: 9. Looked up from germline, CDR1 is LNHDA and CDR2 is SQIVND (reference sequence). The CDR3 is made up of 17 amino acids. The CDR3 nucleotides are TGTGCCAGTAGTATAGCCCCGGCTAGCGGGATGTCAGATACGCAGTATTTT. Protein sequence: CASSIAPASGMSDTQYF.

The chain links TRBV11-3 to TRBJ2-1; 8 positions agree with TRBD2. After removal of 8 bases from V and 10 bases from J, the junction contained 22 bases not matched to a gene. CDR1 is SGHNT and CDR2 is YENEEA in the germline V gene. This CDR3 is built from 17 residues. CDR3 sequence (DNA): TGTGCCAGCCGCCAGGGCTTGGGTAGCGGGATCCCAGGGGAGCAGTTCTTC. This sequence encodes CASRQGLGSGIPGEQFF.

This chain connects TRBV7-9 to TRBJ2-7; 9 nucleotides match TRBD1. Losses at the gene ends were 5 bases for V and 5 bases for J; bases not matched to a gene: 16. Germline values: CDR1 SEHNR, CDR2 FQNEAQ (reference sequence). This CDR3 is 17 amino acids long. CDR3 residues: CASSPRPGTGKNDEQYF. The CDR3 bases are TGTGCCAGCAGCCCCCGTCCCGGGACAGGGAAAAACGACGAGCAGTACTTC.

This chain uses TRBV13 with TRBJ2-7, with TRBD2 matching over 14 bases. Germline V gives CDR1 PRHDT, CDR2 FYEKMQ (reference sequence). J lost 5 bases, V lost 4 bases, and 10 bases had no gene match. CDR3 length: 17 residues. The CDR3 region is CASSSGTSGRAAHEQYF. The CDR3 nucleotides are TGTGCCAGCAGCTCGGGGACTAGCGGGAGAGCGGCCCACGAGCAGTACTTC.